A selection of T cell receptor beta chains follows, all from one sample in a study of cytomegalovirus exposure and HLA in healthy donors. Assay: immunoSEQ multiplex PCR; the TCRdb copy retains only in-frame clones and omits some. The profile shows about 94,000 clones, more than 65% of them singletons. Sequenced sample: PBMCs. The receptors derive from a human donor in good health. Each CDR3 is given with its conserved first and last residue. D genes are given only for firm matches. Size tells how often a clone was seen (once, few, many) or the class of an expanded clone, and some rows leave it out.

J gene | D gene | V gene | CDR3 length | clone size | CDR3 DNA | CDR3 protein
TRBJ1-2 | . | TRBV7-8 | 15 | . | TGTGCCAGCAGTCCCCGAGGTGATTCCGTTTATGGCTACACCTTC | CASSPRGDSVYGYTF
TRBJ2-1 | . | TRBV4-3 | 17 | . | TGCGCCAGCAGCCAAGGAGTGGGGGGTAGCGGGACAGCTGAGCAGTTCTTC | CASSQGVGGSGTAEQFF
TRBJ1-1 | . | TRBV12-5 | 12 | . | TGTGCTAGTGGTTTGACCCGGGATGAAGCTTTCTTT | CASGLTRDEAFF
TRBJ2-7 | . | TRBV7-8 | 14 | . | TGTGCCAGCAACCCAGGCAGGCTCCTCTACGAGCAGTACTTC | CASNPGRLLYEQYF
TRBJ1-2 | . | TRBV6-5 | 11 | . | TGTGCCAGCAGTTCGGACAGTCGCTACACCTTC | CASSSDSRYTF
TRBJ1-2 | TRBD1 | TRBV5-6 | 16 | . | TGTGCCAGCAGCTCGCCCCAGGACAGGGGAGGCTATGGCTACACCTTC | CASSSPQDRGGYGYTF
TRBJ2-3 | . | TRBV14 | 15 | . | TGTGCCAGCAGCCAAGAGGGCTGGTTCACAGATACGCAGTATTTT | CASSQEGWFTDTQYF
TRBJ2-5 | TRBD1 | TRBV6-5 | 14 | . | TGTGCCAGCAGTTACCGGGACAGAGGAGAGACCCAGTACTTC | CASSYRDRGETQYF
TRBJ2-7 | TRBD1 | TRBV15 | 14 | . | TGTGCCACCGGATGGGGACAGGGTTCCGACGAGCAGTACTTC | CATGWGQGSDEQYF
TRBJ2-5 | TRBD2 | TRBV25-1 | 15 | . | TGTGCCAGCAGTGTTAGCGGGGCGGGACAAGAGACCCAGTACTTC | CASSVSGAGQETQYF
TRBJ2-3 | TRBD1 | TRBV7-2 | 15 | . | TGTGCCAGCAGCAACACAGGGGGCTTTAGGAATACGCAGTATTTT | CASSNTGGFRNTQYF
TRBJ2-3 | . | TRBV6-6 | 12 | once | TGTGCCAGCAGTTACGACTCAGATACGCAGTATTTT | CASSYDSDTQYF
TRBJ2-3 | . | TRBV7-3 | 16 | . | TGTGCCAGCAGCTTGGGACTGACCGGGAAGACAGATACGCAGTATTTT | CASSLGLTGKTDTQYF
TRBJ2-3 | . | TRBV19 | 13 | . | TGTGCCACCCTACGGGGGAGCACAGATACGCAGTATTTT | CATLRGSTDTQYF
TRBJ2-7 | TRBD2 | TRBV28 | 15 | . | TGTGCCAGCAGTCTGGGGACTAGCGGGAGCCACGAGCAGTACTTC | CASSLGTSGSHEQYF
TRBJ2-3 | TRBD2 | TRBV7-3 | 15 | . | TGTGCCAGCAGCCTAGCAGGCGGGAGTGCAGATACGCAGTATTTT | CASSLAGGSADTQYF
TRBJ2-7 | TRBD1 | TRBV11-2 | 13 | . | TGTGCCAGCTGTGGGACAGGGGACTACGAGCAGTACTTC | CASCGTGDYEQYF
TRBJ1-1 | . | TRBV12-2 | 15 | . | TGTGCAAGTCGCCCAAGGGGGGGCGGAAACACTGAAGCTTTCTTT | CASRPRGGGNTEAFF
TRBJ2-4 | . | TRBV19 | 12 | . | TGTGCCAGTAATAGGGGGTCTCGAGAACTGTACTTC | CASNRGSRELYF
TRBJ1-1 | TRBD1 | TRBV28 | 17 | . | TGTGCCAGCGCGGGAATCGGGACAGGGAAGGAAGACACTGAAGCTTTCTTT | CASAGIGTGKEDTEAFF
TRBJ2-1 | . | TRBV20-1 | 11 | once | TGCAGTGCTAGAGATGGGAGGTCCGGGTTCTTC | CSARDGRSGFF
TRBJ2-1 | TRBD2 | TRBV9 | 17 | . | TGTGCCAGCAGCGTGGGACTAGCGGTTAGCTCCTACAATGAGCAGTTCTTC | CASSVGLAVSSYNEQFF
TRBJ2-1 | . | TRBV19 | 17 | . | TGTGCCAGTAGTATATCGAAGGCGGCCCTCTCCTACAATGAGCAGTTCTTC | CASSISKAALSYNEQFF
TRBJ2-3 | . | TRBV6-5 | 12 | . | TGTGCCAGCAGAACTATTGGAGATACGCAGTATTTT | CASRTIGDTQYF
TRBJ1-1 | TRBD1 | TRBV5-1 | 14 | . | TGCGCCAGCAGCTTTCGACAGGGGAACACTGAAGCTTTCTTT | CASSFRQGNTEAFF
TRBJ2-2 | . | TRBV11-3 | 13 | . | TGTGCCAGCAGCCACGGGACACCCGGGGAGCTGTTTTTT | CASSHGTPGELFF
TRBJ2-2 | TRBD2 | TRBV28 | 14 | . | TGTGCCAGCAGCCTAATGGGGGGGAGCGGGGAGCTGTTTTTT | CASSLMGGSGELFF
TRBJ1-1 | TRBD1 | TRBV25-1 | 14 | few | TGTGCCAGCAGTGAATGGGGACAGGGCACTGAAGCTTTCTTT | CASSEWGQGTEAFF
TRBJ2-6 | TRBD1 | TRBV28 | 16 | . | TGTGGCAACGCGGGGACAGGGGGAAGAGGGGCCAACGTCCTGACTTTC | CGNAGTGGRGANVLTF
TRBJ1-5 | . | TRBV29-1 | 11 | . | TGCAGCGTTGGAGGCAATCAGCCCCAGCATTTT | CSVGGNQPQHF
TRBJ2-3 | . | TRBV4-1 | 12 | . | TGCGCCAGCAGCCAAGTGATGAGCGCGCAGTATTTT | CASSQVMSAQYF
TRBJ2-1 | . | TRBV6-5 | 14 | once | TGTGCCAGCAAAACTAGGGAATCCTACAATGAGCAGTTCTTC | CASKTRESYNEQFF
TRBJ2-1 | . | TRBV4-3 | 17 | . | TGCGCCAGCAGCCAAGGTGTGGTAGCGGAACCCTACAATGAGCAGTTCTTC | CASSQGVVAEPYNEQFF
TRBJ1-1 | . | TRBV19 | 13 | . | TGTGCCAGTAGGCAGGGGTTGAACACTGAAGCTTTCTTT | CASRQGLNTEAFF
TRBJ1-1 | . | TRBV2 | 12 | . | TGTGCCAGCAGTGAAGAAGGGCGGGGGGCTTTCTTT | CASSEEGRGAFF
TRBJ1-4 | TRBD1 | TRBV4-2 | 16 | . | TGTGCCAGCAGCCAAGCTCGTGGGACAGGGGATGAAAAACTGTTTTTT | CASSQARGTGDEKLFF
TRBJ2-7 | . | TRBV9 | 14 | . | TGTGCCAGCAGCGTCGACGAGCGGACCTACGAGCAGTACTTC | CASSVDERTYEQYF
TRBJ2-7 | TRBD1 | TRBV5-1 | 15 | . | TGCGCCAGCAGCTTGGAGGGGACAGGGGGCGACGAGCAGTACTTC | CASSLEGTGGDEQYF
TRBJ2-2 | . | TRBV4-2 | 12 | . | TGTGCCAGCAGCCCCGAGGCGGGGGAGCTGTTTTTT | CASSPEAGELFF
TRBJ2-7 | TRBD1 | TRBV20-1 | 11 | . | TGCAGCCCCGGCAGGGGGAACGAGCAGTACTTC | CSPGRGNEQYF
TRBJ1-1 | . | TRBV19 | 14 | . | TGTGCCAGTAGTATAGAAGGTGGAGGCACTGAAGCTTTCTTT | CASSIEGGGTEAFF
TRBJ1-1 | TRBD1 | TRBV14 | 13 | once | TGTGCCAGCAGCCAAGTGCAGGGGGGTGAAGCTTTCTTT | CASSQVQGGEAFF